These 24 T cell receptor beta chains were all obtained from the same sample, sequenced in a study of blood T cells in healthy people across ages. With a J-beta primer mix and a sample-barcoded 5' primer, a second PCR ran about 7 to 11 cycles. TCRdb re-called the 5' RACE reads with MiXCR, one entry per CDR3 protein. This table holds about 1.6 million distinct CDR3 sequences, about 35% found once. Sequenced material: blood. The receptor set was obtained from a woman aged 25-40 years in good health.

This clonotype was picked up many times. This sequence joins TRBV10-3 and TRBJ2-3; the D is unclear. Looked up from germline, CDR1 is ENHRY and CDR2 is SYGVKD. This CDR3 spans 13 amino acids. V was shortened by 10 bases and J by 2 bases, with 13 bases between the two germline ends. CDR3 amino acids: CATSVSDTDTQYF. The CDR3, as DNA: TGTGCCACCTCGGTTAGTGACACAGATACGCAGTATTTT.

This chain joins TRBV6-5 and TRBJ1-6; D unresolved. The CDR3 sequence is 13 residues long. The V end was cut by 8 bases, the J end by 7 bases, with 12 bases between. Germline loops: CDR1 MNHEY, CDR2 SVGAGI. CDR3 bases: TGTGCCAGCCGCCGCGGCAACAATTCACCCCTCCACTTT. It specifies CASRRGNNSPLHF.

The sample holds many counts of this clonotype. The rearrangement links TRBV7-2 to TRBJ1-2, with 9 bases fitting TRBD1. This CDR3 is built from 13 residues. V lost 4 bases and J lost 7; bases outside the gene matches: 4. Germline lookup yields CDR1 SGHTA and CDR2 FQGNSA. The CDR3 DNA reads TGTGCCAGCAGCTGGGGACAGGGTTTTGGCTACACCTTC. As protein: CASSWGQGFGYTF.

This chain links TRBV18 with TRBJ1-4, with a possible D match to TRBD1 (5 bases). In germline, CDR1 is KGHSH, CDR2 LQKENI. The V end was cut by 8 bases, the J end by 10 bases, with 17 bases between. This CDR3 has 13 amino acids. CDR3 sequence: CASKGVEAVKLFF. CDR3 DNA sequence: TGTGCCAGCAAAGGGGTCGAAGCTGTAAAACTGTTTTTT. Full variable domain (outside the CDR3, taken from reference TRBV18 and TRBJ1-4): NAGVMQNPRHLVRRRGQEARLRCSPMKGHSHVYWYRQLPEEGLKFMVYLQKENIIDESGMPKERFSAEFPKEGPSILRIQQVVRGDSAAYFCASKGVEAVKLFFGSGTQLSVL.

This sequence joins TRBV27 and TRBJ1-2; D is ambiguous. V gave up 6 bases and J gave up 7 bases, with 15 bases separating them. CDR3 length equals 13 residues. Germline-derived CDR1 and CDR2 are MNHEY and SMNVEV (reference sequence). The CDR3 DNA is TGTGCCAGCAGCACCACGGAAGGGCTTGGCTACACCTTC. Translation: CASSTTEGLGYTF.

The rearrangement links TRBV7-9 to TRBJ2-1; 11 bases are shared with TRBD1. This CDR3 region has 16 residues. Trimming at V came to 4 bases and at J to 4 bases, leaving 6 bases not matched to a gene. Looked up from germline, CDR1 is SEHNR and CDR2 is FQNEAQ (reference sequence). This chain's CDR3 is CASSSGQGGIYNEQFF. The CDR3 nucleotides read TGTGCCAGCAGCTCGGGACAGGGGGGAATTTACAATGAGCAGTTCTTC. The variable domain in full, with the rest retrieved from reference TRBV7-9 and TRBJ2-1, is DTGVSQNPRHKITKRGQNVTFRCDPISEHNRLYWYRQTLGQGPEFLTYFQNEAQLEKSRLLSDRFSAERPKGSFSTLEIQRTEQGDSAMYLCASSSGQGGIYNEQFFGPGTRLTVL.

As regards this clonotype: The junction differs from germline at one of its ends, possibly a read error. V is TRBV27 and J is TRBJ1-2; D gene uncertain. The CDR3 totals 15 residues. Germline V gives CDR1 MNHEY, CDR2 SMNVEV (reference sequence). In DNA, the CDR3 is TGTGCCGGCAGTTTATTGGGGAGGGCTAACTATGGCTACACCTTC. Protein product: CAGSLLGRANYGYTF.

Regarding this clonotype: This may come from a read error, since a much larger clone is one base off. The V gene is TRBV20-1, the J gene TRBJ2-1; 11 nucleotides align to TRBD2. Germline CDR1 reads DFQATT; CDR2 reads SNEGSKA (reference sequence). Trimming at V came to 2 bases and at J to 7 bases, leaving 7 bases not matched to a gene. CDR3 length equals 15 residues. As DNA, the CDR3 is TGCAGTGCTAGACACTGCACTAGCGGGAGTAATGAGCAGTTCTTC. Encoded protein: CSARHCTSGSNEQFF.

This rearrangement joins TRBV6-1 to TRBJ2-1; perhaps TRBD2 as D (5 bases). In germline, CDR1 is MNHNS, CDR2 SASEGT. The CDR3 contains 12 residues. V lost 6 bases, J lost 8 bases, and 11 bases lay in between. The chain's CDR3 is CASSVSSYEQFF. DNA of the CDR3: TGTGCCAGCAGCGTATCTAGCTATGAGCAGTTCTTC.

This clonotype has a handful of counts. The chain links TRBV27 to TRBJ2-5; possible D gene TRBD1, 5 bases. Trimming removed 8 bases at V and 4 bases at J, with 23 bases between. The CDR3 length is 16 residues. Germline V gives CDR1 MNHEY, CDR2 SMNVEV (reference sequence). CDR3 sequence reads: CASVTFQGSARETQYF. The CDR3 DNA is TGTGCCAGCGTCACTTTCCAGGGAAGTGCTAGAGAGACCCAGTACTTC.

The rearrangement joins TRBV7-8 to TRBJ1-1; TRBD1 is a possible D gene (5 bases). V was pared by 1 base and J by 5 bases, with 11 bases between. There are 14 residues in the CDR3. Germline lookup yields CDR1 SGHVS and CDR2 FQNEAQ. CDR3 sequence reads: CASSLVGGATEAFF. DNA for the CDR3: TGTGCCAGCAGCTTAGTTGGCGGGGCTACTGAAGCTTTCTTT.

The chain recombines TRBV28 with TRBJ2-1; 9 positions match TRBD2. V shed 7 bases, J shed 2 bases, and the junction held 9 bases outside the gene matches. CDR3 length equals 16 residues. Germline CDR1 and CDR2: MDHEN and SYDVKM. CDR3 nucleotide sequence: TGTGCCAGCACCTGGGGTAGCGGGAGCACCTACAATGAGCAGTTCTTC. Its translation is CASTWGSGSTYNEQFF.

On this clonotype itself: A junction end diverges from the germline sequence, so it may reflect a read error. The chain uses TRBV9 and TRBJ2-5; 8 bases are a match to TRBD1. Germline V lookup: CDR1 SGDLS, CDR2 YYNGEE. The CDR3 has 15 residues. The CDR3, as DNA: TGTGCCAGCAGCGAACCGGACAGGGACCAGGAGACCCAGTACTTC. Its protein product is CASSEPDRDQETQYF.

The chain is built from TRBV20-1 and TRBJ1-2; 9 nucleotides align to TRBD1. Germline CDR1 is DFQATT and CDR2 is SNEGSKA (reference sequence). V trimming: 6 bases; J trimming: 3 bases; junction bases outside the gene matches: 5. The CDR3 consists of 13 residues. CDR3 coding DNA: TGCAGTGCCGGGGACAGGGAGGACTATGGCTACACCTTC. The encoded protein is CSAGDREDYGYTF.

The gene calls are TRBV11-2 and TRBJ2-1; TRBD1 agrees at 7 bases. CDR1 and CDR2 (germline): SGHAT, FQNNGV. The trim removed 5 bases at V and 4 bases at J, leaving 14 bases unmatched. This CDR3 is 17 amino acids long. The CDR3 loop is CASSTGPRQGVYNEQFF. In DNA, the CDR3 is TGTGCCAGCAGCACAGGTCCGAGACAGGGCGTTTACAATGAGCAGTTCTTC. Full variable domain (rest looked up from reference TRBV11-2 and TRBJ2-1): EAGVAQSPRYKIIEKRQSVAFWCNPISGHATLYWYQQILGQGPKLLIQFQNNGVVDDSQLPKDRFSAERLKGVDSTLKIQPAKLEDSAVYLCASSTGPRQGVYNEQFFGPGTRLTVL.

This chain uses TRBV7-9 with TRBJ1-2; D is uncertain. The ends were cut back, 1 base at V and 4 bases at J, with 10 bases in the middle. CDR1 SEHNR and CDR2 FQNEAQ come from the germline V gene (reference sequence). The CDR3 runs to 14 residues. The CDR3, as DNA: TGTGCCAGCAGCTTAGTCATGGATGGCTATGGCTACACCTTC. Its protein is CASSLVMDGYGYTF.

The rearrangement links TRBV7-9 to TRBJ2-1; 10 bases line up with TRBD1. Germline V gene sequence: CDR1 SEHNR, CDR2 FQNEAQ (reference sequence). V shed 4 bases, J shed 0 bases, and the junction held 3 bases outside the gene matches. The CDR3 sequence is 16 residues long. CDR3 loop: CASSSRDRGSYNEQFF. The CDR3 bases are TGTGCCAGCAGCTCCCGGGACAGGGGCTCCTACAATGAGCAGTTCTTC.

V and J are TRBV7-9 and TRBJ2-7; TRBD2 might be the D (5 bases). The end of the DNA aligns better with TRBJ2-5, so the J call may be wrong. The CDR3 length is 15 residues. Germline CDR1 and CDR2: SEHNR and FQNEAQ (reference sequence). The CDR3 sequence is CASSPPMGVGETQYF. The CDR3 DNA follows: TGTGCCAGCAGCCCCCCCATGGGAGTCGGGGAGACCCAGTACTTC.

J is TRBJ2-2 and V is TRBV10-1; D might be TRBD1 (5 bases). The CDR3 covers 13 residues. CDR1 and CDR2 (germline): WNHNN, SYGVQD (reference sequence). Between the trimmed V and J ends, which lost 8 bases and 6 bases, there was a span of 13 bases. The CDR3 here is CASGAQYPGELFF. CDR3 DNA: TGCGCCAGCGGGGCTCAGTATCCCGGGGAGCTGTTTTTT.

This clonotype was recorded a few times. V is TRBV20-1 and J is TRBJ2-5, with D perhaps being TRBD1 or TRBD2 (5 bases each). From germline, CDR1 is DFQATT and CDR2 SNEGSKA (reference sequence). Trimming stripped 0 bases from V and 2 bases from J, with 16 bases between. The CDR3 loop spans 16 amino acids. The CDR3 reads CSARDGERGYQETQYF. Written as DNA, the CDR3 is TGCAGTGCTAGAGACGGCGAACGGGGCTATCAAGAGACCCAGTACTTC.

The J gene is TRBJ2-2, the V gene TRBV5-1; D unresolved. CDR3 length: 12 residues. Trimming removed 7 bases at V and 3 bases at J, with 7 bases between. Germline CDR1 SGHRS, CDR2 YFSETQ. The CDR3 DNA reads as TGCGCCAGCGAACGATACACCGGGGAGCTGTTTTTT. This translates into CASERYTGELFF.

This clonotype was seen more than once but under ten times. The chain employs TRBV29-1 and TRBJ1-1, with D possibly TRBD1 on 6 matching bases. CDR3 size: 12 residues. V lost 6 bases to trimming and J lost 3 bases, with 11 bases between them. The germline gives CDR1 SQVTM, CDR2 ANQGSEA. CDR3 amino acids: CSVLQGYTEAFF. The CDR3 DNA is TGCAGCGTACTACAGGGTTACACTGAAGCTTTCTTT.

There are many counts of this clonotype. The rearrangement uses TRBV7-2 and TRBJ2-3; D could derive from TRBD1 or TRBD2 (5 bases each). CDR3 size: 16 residues. Trimming cost V 5 bases and J 2 bases, with 17 bases left between them. Germline CDR1 is SGHTA and CDR2 is FQGNSA. The CDR3 is CASSRRRDRPTDTQYF. CDR3 bases: TGTGCCAGCAGCCGACGCCGGGACCGCCCCACAGATACGCAGTATTTT.

This rearrangement joins TRBV20-1 to TRBJ2-7; D is unresolved. V was cut by 7 bases and J by 0 bases, with 19 bases left in between. The length of the CDR3 is 15 residues. Per the germline V gene, CDR1 is DFQATT and CDR2 is SNEGSKA (reference sequence). The DNA of the CDR3 is TGCAGTGTAGGGTCTGTTGGCGCAAGCTCCTACGAGCAGTACTTC. It yields the protein CSVGSVGASSYEQYF.